These T cell receptor beta chains were read from a single sample in a study of regulatory T cells in long-lasting Graves disease. TCRdb reprocessed the multiplex PCR reads via MiXCR and lists one record per CDR3 protein. The sample contains some 500,000 distinct CDR3 sequences, around 15% of which appear only once. The data were also submitted as part of a second study, on T cells in Graves' hyperthyroidism and ophthalmopathy.

Sample: peripheral blood mononuclear cells (PBMCs), taken at new diagnosis, from a patient treated with antithyroid drugs. Receptor source: a woman aged 35 to 60 with Graves disease. The CDR3 runs from the conserved cysteine through the conserved F or W. D genes are given only for firm matches. Clone size is stated in some rows and not others, as once, few, many or a class when expanded.

d_call: .
clone_size: .
v_call: TRBV19
j_call: TRBJ2-3
cdr3_aa: CASSIDFGDTQYF
cdr3_nt: TGTGCCAGTAGTATAGATTTCGGCGATACGCAGTATTTT

d_call: .
clone_size: .
v_call: TRBV12-3/TRBV12-4
j_call: TRBJ1-1
cdr3_aa: CASSLNLLGGPEAFF
cdr3_nt: TGTGCCAGCAGTTTGAATTTGTTGGGGGGGCCTGAAGCTTTCTTT

d_call: .
clone_size: few
v_call: TRBV20-1
j_call: TRBJ2-2
cdr3_aa: CSPHPAAGSGGELFF
cdr3_nt: TGCAGTCCCCACCCAGCGGCTGGGTCAGGCGGGGAGCTGTTTTTT

d_call: TRBD1
clone_size: few
v_call: TRBV3-1
j_call: TRBJ1-5
cdr3_aa: CASSQAGGDNQPQHF
cdr3_nt: TGTGCCAGCAGCCAAGCAGGGGGGGACAATCAGCCCCAGCATTTT

d_call: .
clone_size: many
v_call: TRBV12-3/TRBV12-4
j_call: TRBJ1-1
cdr3_aa: CASLFGGTEAFF
cdr3_nt: TGTGCCTCCCTGTTCGGGGGTACTGAAGCTTTCTTT

d_call: .
clone_size: .
v_call: TRBV7-7
j_call: TRBJ2-5
cdr3_aa: CASSPSVLETQYF
cdr3_nt: TGTGCTAGCAGCCCGAGCGTATTGGAGACCCAGTACTTC

d_call: .
clone_size: few
v_call: TRBV19
j_call: TRBJ2-2
cdr3_aa: CASSITLLEVGELFF
cdr3_nt: TGTGCCAGTAGTATAACCCTACTAGAAGTCGGGGAGCTGTTTTTT

d_call: .
clone_size: few
v_call: TRBV10-3
j_call: TRBJ1-2
cdr3_aa: CAISGGDTFGYTF
cdr3_nt: TGTGCCATCAGTGGGGGGGACACCTTCGGCTACACCTTC

d_call: .
clone_size: many
v_call: TRBV15
j_call: TRBJ2-2
cdr3_aa: CATSRDIFQGTGELFF
cdr3_nt: TGTGCCACCAGCAGAGATATTTTCCAGGGTACCGGGGAGCTGTTTTTT

d_call: TRBD1
clone_size: many
v_call: TRBV27
j_call: TRBJ1-6
cdr3_aa: CASSGSPRDRGNSPLHF
cdr3_nt: TGTGCCAGCAGTGGGAGCCCCCGGGACAGGGGGAATTCACCCCTCCACTTT

d_call: TRBD1
clone_size: many
v_call: TRBV24-1
j_call: TRBJ2-1
cdr3_aa: CATSPGQGARSTYNEQFF
cdr3_nt: TGTGCCACCAGTCCGGGACAGGGGGCCCGGTCGACCTACAATGAGCAGTTCTTC

d_call: .
clone_size: .
v_call: TRBV12-3/TRBV12-4
j_call: TRBJ2-5
cdr3_aa: CASRFPGVETQYF
cdr3_nt: TGTGCCAGCAGATTCCCCGGGGTGGAGACCCAGTACTTC

d_call: TRBD1
clone_size: few
v_call: TRBV9
j_call: TRBJ2-3
cdr3_aa: CASSTRDRATDTQYF
cdr3_nt: TGTGCCAGCAGCACCCGGGACAGGGCCACAGATACGCAGTATTTT

d_call: .
clone_size: few
v_call: TRBV6-1
j_call: TRBJ1-1
cdr3_aa: CASSAPAAPEAFF
cdr3_nt: TGTGCCAGCAGCGCCCCGGCCGCTCCTGAAGCTTTCTTT

d_call: .
clone_size: few
v_call: TRBV20-1
j_call: TRBJ1-2
cdr3_aa: CSAPTQGPSGYTF
cdr3_nt: TGCAGTGCTCCAACACAGGGCCCATCTGGCTACACCTTC

d_call: .
clone_size: .
v_call: TRBV9
j_call: TRBJ1-3
cdr3_aa: CASSVGQSSSGNTIYF
cdr3_nt: TGTGCCAGCAGCGTAGGACAGTCTAGCTCTGGAAACACCATATATTTT

d_call: TRBD1
clone_size: many
v_call: TRBV7-8
j_call: TRBJ2-7
cdr3_aa: CASSPGQGAWEQYF
cdr3_nt: TGTGCCAGCAGCCCGGGGCAGGGGGCTTGGGAGCAGTACTTC

d_call: TRBD1
clone_size: few
v_call: TRBV16
j_call: TRBJ2-7
cdr3_aa: CASSQSETGLGEQYF
cdr3_nt: TGTGCCAGCAGCCAATCCGAGACAGGGTTGGGGGAGCAGTACTTC

d_call: .
clone_size: many
v_call: TRBV2
j_call: TRBJ2-7
cdr3_aa: CASSERFYEQYF
cdr3_nt: TGTGCCAGCAGTGAGCGGTTTTACGAGCAGTACTTC

d_call: .
clone_size: many
v_call: TRBV12-3/TRBV12-4
j_call: TRBJ1-3
cdr3_aa: CAFPGSSGNTIYF
cdr3_nt: TGTGCCTTCCCAGGGAGCTCTGGAAACACCATATATTTT

d_call: .
clone_size: many
v_call: TRBV6-1
j_call: TRBJ1-2
cdr3_aa: CASSDPNNYGYTF
cdr3_nt: TGTGCCAGCAGTGATCCGAATAACTATGGCTACACCTTC

d_call: .
clone_size: many
v_call: TRBV2
j_call: TRBJ2-3
cdr3_aa: CASKVGADTQYF
cdr3_nt: TGTGCCAGCAAGGTGGGAGCAGATACGCAGTATTTT

d_call: TRBD2
clone_size: many
v_call: TRBV20-1
j_call: TRBJ2-1
cdr3_aa: CSAPGGPLYNEQFF
cdr3_nt: TGCAGTGCTCCGGGGGGGCCTCTTTACAATGAGCAGTTCTTC

d_call: .
clone_size: .
v_call: TRBV12-5
j_call: TRBJ2-2
cdr3_aa: CASGLGQPTGELFF
cdr3_nt: TGTGCTAGTGGTTTGGGGCAACCCACCGGGGAGCTGTTTTTT

d_call: .
clone_size: many
v_call: TRBV10-3
j_call: TRBJ2-7
cdr3_aa: CAISGSRGYEQYF
cdr3_nt: TGTGCCATCAGTGGCTCGCGGGGCTACGAGCAGTACTTC

d_call: .
clone_size: many
v_call: TRBV18
j_call: TRBJ1-1
cdr3_aa: CASSPLATGGNTEAFF
cdr3_nt: TGTGCCAGCTCACCACTCGCGACGGGAGGGAACACTGAAGCTTTCTTT

d_call: .
clone_size: many
v_call: TRBV12-3/TRBV12-4
j_call: TRBJ1-5
cdr3_aa: CASSPFGAGYSNQPQHF
cdr3_nt: TGTGCCAGCAGTCCTTTCGGGGCAGGGTATAGCAATCAGCCCCAGCATTTT

d_call: .
clone_size: few
v_call: TRBV20-1
j_call: TRBJ1-2
cdr3_aa: CSAGGGYGYTF
cdr3_nt: TGCAGTGCGGGGGGGGGGTATGGCTACACCTTC

d_call: .
clone_size: few
v_call: TRBV4-1
j_call: TRBJ2-2
cdr3_aa: CASSQTRDTGELFF
cdr3_nt: TGCGCCAGCAGCCAAACTAGGGACACCGGGGAGCTGTTTTTT

d_call: TRBD1
clone_size: .
v_call: TRBV7-9
j_call: TRBJ2-7
cdr3_aa: CASSQDRDHYEQYF
cdr3_nt: TGTGCCAGCAGTCAGGACAGGGACCACTACGAGCAGTACTTC

d_call: .
clone_size: many
v_call: TRBV3-1
j_call: TRBJ2-3
cdr3_aa: CASTERSSADTQYF
cdr3_nt: TGTGCCAGTACCGAGCGGTCTAGCGCAGATACGCAGTATTTT

d_call: .
clone_size: many
v_call: TRBV12-3/TRBV12-4
j_call: TRBJ2-2
cdr3_aa: CASSFGWVGELFF
cdr3_nt: TGTGCCAGCAGTTTTGGTTGGGTCGGGGAGCTGTTTTTT

d_call: TRBD1
clone_size: many
v_call: TRBV24-1
j_call: TRBJ1-1
cdr3_aa: CATSDSQGAQAFF
cdr3_nt: TGTGCCACCAGTGATTCCCAGGGGGCCCAAGCTTTCTTT

d_call: TRBD2
clone_size: few
v_call: TRBV10-3
j_call: TRBJ2-5
cdr3_aa: CAIGRGGTYQETQYF
cdr3_nt: TGTGCCATCGGGCGGGGGGGAACGTACCAAGAGACCCAGTACTTC

d_call: TRBD1
clone_size: .
v_call: TRBV7-9
j_call: TRBJ2-1
cdr3_aa: CAGSYDRALGEFKQFF
cdr3_nt: TGTGCCGGCAGCTACGACAGGGCGTTAGGTGAATTCAAGCAGTTCTTC

d_call: .
clone_size: .
v_call: TRBV20-1
j_call: TRBJ1-1
cdr3_aa: CSAGSGGMNTEAFF
cdr3_nt: TGCAGTGCTGGGTCGGGGGGTATGAACACTGAAGCTTTCTTT

d_call: TRBD1
clone_size: .
v_call: TRBV14
j_call: TRBJ1-5
cdr3_aa: CASSQKGQANQPQHF
cdr3_nt: TGTGCCAGCAGCCAAAAAGGACAGGCCAATCAGCCCCAGCATTTT

d_call: .
clone_size: few
v_call: TRBV4-1
j_call: TRBJ1-5
cdr3_aa: CASSADSYSNQPQHF
cdr3_nt: TGCGCCAGCAGCGCCGACAGTTATAGCAATCAGCCCCAGCATTTT

d_call: TRBD2
clone_size: many
v_call: TRBV12-3/TRBV12-4
j_call: TRBJ2-1
cdr3_aa: CASSLVAGELASGDDEQFF
cdr3_nt: TGTGCCAGCAGTTTAGTGGCAGGAGAGTTAGCTAGCGGGGACGATGAGCAGTTCTTC

d_call: .
clone_size: many
v_call: TRBV19
j_call: TRBJ1-2
cdr3_aa: CASSASYGYTF
cdr3_nt: TGTGCCAGTAGTGCCAGCTATGGCTACACCTTC

d_call: .
clone_size: few
v_call: TRBV10-3
j_call: TRBJ1-1
cdr3_aa: CATAQSLNTEAFF
cdr3_nt: TGTGCCACGGCACAGTCGTTGAACACTGAAGCTTTCTTT

d_call: TRBD2
clone_size: .
v_call: TRBV6-1
j_call: TRBJ2-3
cdr3_aa: CASTPRRGLTTDTQYF
cdr3_nt: TGTGCCAGCACACCCCGGCGGGGACTAACCACAGATACGCAGTATTTT

d_call: .
clone_size: few
v_call: TRBV27
j_call: TRBJ2-4
cdr3_aa: CASSAFRDTKNIQYF
cdr3_nt: TGTGCCAGCAGTGCATTCCGGGACACGAAAAACATTCAGTACTTC

d_call: .
clone_size: few
v_call: TRBV12-3/TRBV12-4
j_call: TRBJ1-3
cdr3_aa: CASSPPGTNTIYF
cdr3_nt: TGTGCCAGCAGTCCTCCAGGGACAAACACCATATATTTT

d_call: .
clone_size: many
v_call: TRBV18
j_call: TRBJ2-3
cdr3_aa: CASSPSGVDTQYF
cdr3_nt: TGTGCCAGCTCACCCTCAGGGGTTGATACGCAGTATTTT

d_call: TRBD1
clone_size: few
v_call: TRBV12-3/TRBV12-4
j_call: TRBJ1-3
cdr3_aa: CASSTGEASGNTIYF
cdr3_nt: TGTGCCAGCAGCACAGGGGAGGCATCTGGAAACACCATATATTTT

d_call: .
clone_size: many
v_call: TRBV25-1
j_call: TRBJ1-1
cdr3_aa: CASSESWGGNTEAFF
cdr3_nt: TGTGCCAGCAGTGAAAGTTGGGGGGGGAACACTGAAGCTTTCTTT

d_call: .
clone_size: .
v_call: TRBV7-8
j_call: TRBJ2-5
cdr3_aa: CASSRLRDTGKGETQYF
cdr3_nt: TGTGCCAGCAGCCGACTCCGGGACACTGGGAAGGGAGAGACCCAGTACTTC

d_call: TRBD2
clone_size: .
v_call: TRBV3-1
j_call: TRBJ2-1
cdr3_aa: CASSQEGRGVQEEQFF
cdr3_nt: TGTGCCAGCAGCCAAGAAGGGCGGGGGGTGCAGGAGGAGCAGTTCTTC

d_call: .
clone_size: many
v_call: TRBV2
j_call: TRBJ1-4
cdr3_aa: CASRARGASNEKLFF
cdr3_nt: TGTGCCAGCAGGGCGAGAGGGGCGTCTAATGAAAAACTGTTTTTT

d_call: TRBD1
clone_size: many
v_call: TRBV28
j_call: TRBJ1-1
cdr3_aa: CASSPPGQGNTEAFF
cdr3_nt: TGTGCCAGCAGTCCACCAGGACAGGGGAACACTGAAGCTTTCTTT

d_call: .
clone_size: .
v_call: TRBV6-2/TRBV6-3
j_call: TRBJ1-2
cdr3_aa: CASRPVIRGYGYTF
cdr3_nt: TGTGCCAGCAGGCCCGTGATCCGTGGCTATGGCTACACCTTC

d_call: .
clone_size: few
v_call: TRBV19
j_call: TRBJ1-4
cdr3_aa: CASTSAEKLFF
cdr3_nt: TGTGCCAGTACTTCAGCCGAAAAACTGTTTTTT

d_call: TRBD1
clone_size: few
v_call: TRBV2
j_call: TRBJ1-5
cdr3_aa: CASRAGTGSNQPQHF
cdr3_nt: TGTGCCAGCAGGGCCGGGACAGGGAGCAATCAGCCCCAGCATTTT